Below, 4 T cell receptor beta chains from the same sample are listed, as sequenced in a study of cytomegalovirus exposure and HLA in healthy donors. The primer mix had 60 Vbeta and 13 Jbeta primers. Repertoires were generated with immunoSEQ multiplex PCR, while TCRdb's copy carries only in-frame clones and drops some. The sample consists of about 200,000 clones, 80% to 85% of them appearing once. Input material: PBMCs. These TCRs come from a boy aged 2 to 10 in good health and CMV-seronegative.

The chain is built from TRBV7-9 and TRBJ2-7; D may be TRBD1 (7 bases). Trimming stripped 6 bases from V and 3 bases from J, with 12 bases between. The CDR3 consists of 13 residues. Per the germline V gene, CDR1 is SEHNR and CDR2 is FQNEAQ (reference sequence). The CDR3, as DNA: TGTGCCAGCAGGGGGGGACAGAACTACGAGCAGTACTTC. The encoded protein is CASRGGQNYEQYF.

This chain joins TRBV28 and TRBJ1-2; tentatively, D is TRBD1 (6 bases). The germline CDR1 and CDR2 sequences are MDHEN and SYDVKM. V lost 3 bases, J lost 5 bases, and 10 bases lay in between. The CDR3 has 13 residues. The CDR3 loop is CASSFKGVYGYTF. The CDR3 DNA sequence: TGTGCCAGCAGTTTTAAGGGGGTTTATGGCTACACCTTC.

V gene TRBV7-9 combines with J gene TRBJ2-7, with 7 bases fitting TRBD1. Germline trimming cut 5 bases from V and 1 base from J; bases unmatched to any gene: 14. CDR1 SEHNR and CDR2 FQNEAQ come from the germline V gene (reference sequence). The CDR3 extends over 17 amino acids. CDR3 DNA sequence: TGTGCCAGCAGCCAAGACCCCGGGACAGCTATATCCTACGAGCAGTACTTC. Protein sequence: CASSQDPGTAISYEQYF.

The chain recombines TRBV4-1 with TRBJ1-1, with D perhaps TRBD1 (5 bases). The germline V gene has CDR1 MGHRA and CDR2 YSYEKL. This CDR3 is built from 14 residues. The V and J ends lost 0 bases and 7 bases respectively, with 12 bases between them. This CDR3 reads CASSQDWAGGEAFF. The CDR3 bases are TGCGCCAGCAGCCAAGATTGGGCGGGGGGTGAAGCTTTCTTT.